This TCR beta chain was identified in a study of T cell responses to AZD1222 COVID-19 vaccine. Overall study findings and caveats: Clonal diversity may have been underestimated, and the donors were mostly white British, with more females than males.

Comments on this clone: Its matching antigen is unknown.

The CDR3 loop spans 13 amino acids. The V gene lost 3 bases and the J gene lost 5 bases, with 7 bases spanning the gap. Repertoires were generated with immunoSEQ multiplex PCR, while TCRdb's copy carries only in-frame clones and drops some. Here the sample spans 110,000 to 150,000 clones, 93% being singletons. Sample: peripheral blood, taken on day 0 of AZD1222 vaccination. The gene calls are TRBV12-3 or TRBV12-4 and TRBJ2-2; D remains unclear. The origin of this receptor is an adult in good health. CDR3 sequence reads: CASSLLGTGELFF. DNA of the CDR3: TGTGCCAGCAGTTTGTTGGGGACCGGGGAGCTGTTTTTT.